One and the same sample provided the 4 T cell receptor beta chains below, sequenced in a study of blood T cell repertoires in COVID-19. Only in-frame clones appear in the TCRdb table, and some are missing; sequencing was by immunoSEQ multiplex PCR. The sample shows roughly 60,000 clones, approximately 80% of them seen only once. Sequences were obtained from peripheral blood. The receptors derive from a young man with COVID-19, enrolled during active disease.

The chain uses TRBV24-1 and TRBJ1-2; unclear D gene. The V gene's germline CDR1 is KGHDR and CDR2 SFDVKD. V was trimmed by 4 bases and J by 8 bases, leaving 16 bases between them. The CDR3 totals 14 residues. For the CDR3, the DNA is TGTGCCACCAGTGACTATCGCTCCTCGGGAGGCTACACCTTC. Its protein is CATSDYRSSGGYTF.

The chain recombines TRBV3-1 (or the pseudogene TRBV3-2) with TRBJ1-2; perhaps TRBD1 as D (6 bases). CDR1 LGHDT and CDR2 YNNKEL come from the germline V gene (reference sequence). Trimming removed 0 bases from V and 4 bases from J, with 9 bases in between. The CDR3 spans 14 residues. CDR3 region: CASSQETGSYGYTF. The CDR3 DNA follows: TGTGCCAGCAGCCAAGAAACAGGGAGCTATGGCTACACCTTC.

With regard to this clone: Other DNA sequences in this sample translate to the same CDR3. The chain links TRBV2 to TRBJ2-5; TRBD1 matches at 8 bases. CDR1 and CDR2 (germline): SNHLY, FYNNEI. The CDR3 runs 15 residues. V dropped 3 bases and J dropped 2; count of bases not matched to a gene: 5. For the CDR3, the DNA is TGTGCCAGCAGTGACTCCAGGGGGCGGCAAGAGACCCAGTACTTC. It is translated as CASSDSRGRQETQYF.

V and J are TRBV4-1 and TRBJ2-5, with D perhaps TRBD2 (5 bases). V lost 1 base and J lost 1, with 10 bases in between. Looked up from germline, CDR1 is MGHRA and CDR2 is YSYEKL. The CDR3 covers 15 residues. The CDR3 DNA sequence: TGCGCCAGCAGCCAAGTGGGGAGCGTCCAAGAGACCCAGTACTTC. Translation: CASSQVGSVQETQYF.